The clone carrying this T cell receptor beta chain was seen ten or more times. Its matching antigen is unknown. The data belong to a study of metastatic and nonmetastatic thyroid tumors. Not a single patient had been given any form of treatment at any point before undergoing thyroid surgery. Trimming pared 4 bases from V and 1 base from J, leaving 11 bases between. This CDR3 comprises 14 residues. CDR1 and CDR2 from the germline V gene are SGHRS and YFSETQ. Through MiXCR, TCRdb re-clonotyped the PCR reads. The sample includes some 33,000 clones, 21% seen only once; the top ten take 3% to 3.5%. Study-wide findings and caveats: Malignant thyroid tumors reportedly had TCR beta diversity that was significantly higher than in benign nodules, in blood and tumor.

The origin of this receptor is a male donor with papillary thyroid cancer or a benign thyroid nodule (not recorded which). Some clones in this sample may be carry-over from other donors' samples. V and J are TRBV5-1 and TRBJ1-1, with D perhaps TRBD1 (5 bases). Sequences were obtained from tumor tissue. CDR3 protein: CASSPTTGNTEAFF. The CDR3 DNA reads TGCGCCAGCAGCCCCACTACAGGGAACACTGAAGCTTTCTTT.